The T cell receptor beta chain described here comes from a study of beta chain features in type 1 diabetes. General study findings and limits: More deletions and fewer insertions at VDJ junctions were found in patients with type 1 diabetes. PCR might pick shorter templates more often, in the same way for patients and controls. TCRB CDR3s were moderately but significantly shorter in Type 1 diabetes patients in all four CD4+ subsets.

TCRB transcripts that were expressed got sequenced, as all of the isolated RNA had been reverse transcribed. Only in-frame clones appear in the TCRdb table, and some are missing; sequencing was by immunoSEQ multiplex PCR. The sample has roughly 280,000 clones, approximately 25% seen once. This CDR3 is 15 amino acids long. Germline V lookup: CDR1 LGHNT, CDR2 FRNRAP. The V segment lost 4 bases and the J segment 1 base; nucleotides outside the gene matches: 5. Note on this clone: Its specificity is not known.

By way of CD45RO/CCR7/CD25/CD127/CD95/CD27, the CD4+ regulatory, stem cell-like memory, central memory and naive cells were sorted. This TCR was sampled from a woman in her 30s with type 1 diabetes. The sequencing input was naive CD4+ T cells from blood. J is TRBJ2-3 and V is TRBV12-5; 7 nucleotides match TRBD2. This CDR3 is CASGSGGHRTDTQYF. CDR3 bases: TGTGCTAGTGGTTCGGGAGGCCACCGCACAGATACGCAGTATTTT. Together with reference TRBV12-5 and TRBJ2-3, the CDR3 gives the full variable domain: DARVTQTPRHKVTEMGQEVTMRCQPILGHNTVFWYRQTMMQGLELLAYFRNRAPLDDSGMPKDRFSAEMPDATLATLKIQPSEPRDSAVYFCASGSGGHRTDTQYFGPGTRLTVL.